The entry below describes one T cell receptor beta chain. No antigen is known for it. The data derive from a study of CD8+ T cells in alopecia areata. Across the whole study: Treated patients' severity was scored by percentage of affected scalp area.

The V end was cut by 3 bases, the J end by 1 base, with 9 bases between. This CDR3 comprises 14 residues. The germline V gene has CDR1 SGHTA and CDR2 FQGTGA. Overall study findings and caveats: It was observed that many expanded lesional clones persisted in scalp and blood during tofacitinib. Clonality in the scalp and expanded CD8+ clones ranked among the top 100 were significantly decreased by tofacitinib.

Following extraction, RNA underwent reverse transcription to cDNA, which served as the sequencing template. This table comes from immunoSEQ multiplex PCR, and its TCRdb copy is limited to in-frame clones, with some not included. The sample has roughly 180,000 clones; about half are singletons. As to treatment: oral pan-JAK inhibitor, 5-10 mg twice daily. The sample in question was CD8+ T cells sorted from blood, obtained at roughly week 52, from a patient treated with tofacitinib. This receptor was obtained from a human donor with alopecia areata. This chain uses TRBV7-3 with TRBJ1-2; perhaps TRBD1 as D (5 bases). The CDR3 DNA reads TGTGCCAGCAGCTTCTCGGGGGGTAACTATGGCTACACCTTC. Translation: CASSFSGGNYGYTF.